A selection of T cell receptor beta chains follows, all from one sample in a study of T cells after posttransplantation cyclophosphamide. Profiling relied on immunoSEQ multiplex PCR, and the TCRdb table lists in-frame clones only, not all of them. The table shows 4,000 to 4,500 clones, with 83% occurring only once. Here the sequenced sample was CD4+ T cells sorted from blood, taken 242 days after a stem cell transplant with posttransplant cyclophosphamide. These receptors originate from a male patient between 25 and 40 years old who received an allogeneic stem cell transplant from a related donor, was CMV-positive, and had no GVHD. T cells may partly derive from the graft donor. Both conserved end residues are part of each CDR3. A D gene is named only where the DNA matches it firmly. Where a row states a size, it is once, few, many or the class of an expanded clone; other rows omit it.

J,V,size,D,CDR3,DNA
TRBJ1-5,TRBV2,.,TRBD1,CASSEFLSLGTPGGTAQNQPQHF,TGTGCCAGCAGTGAATTTCTCTCCCTCGGAACTCCGGGGGGGACAGCACAAAATCAGCCCCAGCATTTT
TRBJ2-3,TRBV7-9,.,.,CASGQVLETSTDTQYF,TGTGCCAGCGGCCAAGTACTGGAGACTAGCACAGATACGCAGTATTTT
TRBJ2-1,TRBV6-1,.,TRBD1,CASSNIDRDNEQFF,TGTGCCAGCAGTAATATTGACAGGGACAATGAGCAGTTCTTC
TRBJ1-2,TRBV18,.,.,CASSPATEAGYGYTF,TGTGCCAGCTCACCGGCGACCGAGGCGGGCTATGGCTACACCTTC
TRBJ2-7,TRBV14,.,.,CASSQFLPGQPQHEQYF,TGTGCCAGCAGCCAATTCTTGCCAGGCCAGCCCCAACACGAGCAGTACTTC
TRBJ1-1,TRBV27,.,TRBD1,CASSTPGTGATEAFF,TGTGCCAGCAGTACCCCCGGGACAGGGGCCACTGAAGCTTTCTTT
TRBJ2-1,TRBV7-3,.,TRBD2,CASSDEPSSGSNEQFF,TGTGCCAGCAGCGATGAGCCGTCTAGCGGGAGTAATGAGCAGTTCTTC
TRBJ2-3,TRBV20-1,.,.,CSAPGGDTQYF,TGCAGTGCCCCGGGTGGGGATACGCAGTATTTT
TRBJ2-1,TRBV15,few,.,CATSRERGTEQFF,TGTGCCACCAGCAGAGAACGTGGGACAGAGCAGTTCTTC
TRBJ2-7,TRBV5-1,.,TRBD2,CASSLGIAGSGRREQYF,TGCGCCAGCAGCTTGGGTATTGCTGGTAGCGGGAGAAGGGAGCAGTACTTC
TRBJ2-1,TRBV6-6,.,.,CASSLSGLFNEQFF,TGTGCCAGCAGTCTTAGCGGACTTTTCAATGAGCAGTTCTTC
TRBJ1-5,TRBV18,.,.,CASSPRTGRYSNQPQHF,TGTGCCAGCTCACCACGAACGGGAAGGTATAGCAATCAGCCCCAGCATTTT
TRBJ1-2,TRBV25-1,.,.,CASSEGQAYGYTF,TGTGCCAGCAGTGAGGGCCAAGCCTATGGCTACACCTTC
TRBJ2-7,TRBV4-2,few,TRBD1,CASSQTMGTGGVYEQYF,TGTGCCAGCAGCCAAACCATGGGCACAGGGGGCGTCTACGAGCAGTACTTC
TRBJ1-2,TRBV11-2,.,TRBD1,CASSLGQGEYYGYTF,TGTGCCAGCAGCTTAGGACAGGGGGAGTACTATGGCTACACCTTC
TRBJ2-7,TRBV6-1,.,.,CASSDLLDTEGVHEQYF,TGTGCCAGCAGTGATTTGTTGGACACCGAAGGGGTCCACGAGCAGTACTTC
TRBJ2-5,TRBV7-2,.,.,CASSSQGGRETQYF,TGTGCCAGCAGCTCCCAGGGGGGAAGGGAGACCCAGTACTTC
TRBJ1-1,TRBV5-1,.,TRBD1,CASSSTGDLNTEAFF,TGCGCCAGCAGCTCCACAGGGGACCTGAACACTGAAGCTTTCTTT
TRBJ1-2,TRBV7-9,.,.,CAGTGYYGYTF,TGTGCCGGAACAGGGTACTATGGCTACACCTTC
TRBJ2-5,TRBV29-1,.,TRBD1,CSARDRGRRETQYF,TGCAGCGCTCGGGACAGGGGGCGCAGGGAGACCCAGTACTTC
TRBJ1-1,TRBV7-3,few,.,CASSTGQNTEAFF,TGTGCCAGCAGCACGGGACAAAACACTGAAGCTTTCTTT
TRBJ2-6,TRBV7-3,.,TRBD2,CASSPIGGGSGANVLTF,TGTGCCAGCAGCCCGATCGGGGGAGGGTCTGGGGCCAACGTCCTGACTTTC
TRBJ2-5,TRBV19,.,TRBD2,CASSMLAGEQETQYF,TGTGCCAGTAGTATGCTAGCGGGGGAACAAGAGACCCAGTACTTC
TRBJ2-2,TRBV7-7,few,.,CASSPRSWNTGELFF,TGTGCTAGCAGCCCACGGTCGTGGAACACCGGGGAGCTGTTTTTT
TRBJ2-2,TRBV27,.,.,CASIKNWAGTGELFF,TGTGCCAGCATCAAAAACTGGGCAGGGACCGGGGAGCTGTTTTTT
TRBJ2-7,TRBV7-3,.,TRBD2,CASSLHPQFAGGPYEQYF,TGTGCCAGCAGCTTACACCCCCAATTTGCGGGAGGGCCCTACGAGCAGTACTTC
TRBJ2-3,TRBV5-1,.,.,CASSPTADTQYF,TGCGCCAGCAGCCCCACAGCAGATACGCAGTATTTT
TRBJ2-5,TRBV18,.,.,CASSPRSQETQYF,TGTGCCAGCTCACCACGCAGCCAAGAGACCCAGTACTTC
TRBJ1-1,TRBV11-2,once,.,CASSFIGTEAFF,TGTGCCAGCAGCTTTATCGGGACTGAAGCTTTCTTT